Sequencing of this T cell receptor beta chain was carried out in a study of shared clonotypes between healthy human individuals. TCRdb's copy holds only in-frame clones and misses some; the assay was immunoSEQ multiplex PCR. This sample has 2,500,000 or so clones, with approximately 90% found just once. Sample: naive CD4+ T cells from PBMCs. The subset was: CD45RA+ positively selected. The origin of this receptor is a man between 18 and 35 years old in good health. Some clones in this sample may be carry-over from other donors' samples.

CDR3 coding DNA: TGTGCCAGCAGCCAGGGGGAGAACACTGAAGCTTTCTTT. As protein: CASSQGENTEAFF. J is TRBJ1-1 and V is TRBV7-6; TRBD1 agrees at 7 bases. Germline values: CDR1 SGHVS, CDR2 FNYEAQ. Germline trimming cut 5 bases from V and 1 base from J; bases unmatched to any gene: 1. The CDR3 sequence is 13 residues long.